The 9 T cell receptor beta chains below come from one sample, sequenced in a study of blood T cell repertoires in COVID-19. The assay was immunoSEQ multiplex PCR, and TCRdb's table has in-frame clones only and misses some. The sample has fewer than 250,000 clones, over 75% seen once. Sequencing was performed on peripheral blood. These receptors came from a man aged 50-60 years with COVID-19, enrolled during active disease.

The chain carries TRBV14 and TRBJ2-7; TRBD2 matches at 10 bases. The CDR3 covers 15 residues. The V gene end was trimmed by 6 bases and the J gene end by 4 bases; junction bases not matched to a gene: 9. The germline V gene has CDR1 SGHDN and CDR2 FVKESK. The CDR3 DNA is TGTGCCAGCAGTTACGGGACTAGCGTCGAGTACGAGCAGTACTTC. Translated, it gives CASSYGTSVEYEQYF.

This chain joins TRBV5-5 and TRBJ2-7, with D possibly being TRBD2 (5 bases). The CDR3 runs to 15 residues. Germline V lookup: CDR1 SGHKS, CDR2 YYEKEE (reference sequence). Trimming removed 4 bases at V and 6 bases at J, with 20 bases between. The chain's CDR3 is CASSPNPVGVFEQYF. The CDR3 nucleotides are TGTGCCAGCAGCCCAAATCCCGTCGGGGTGTTCGAGCAGTACTTC.

The CDR3 DNA reads TGTGCCAGCAGTTTAGCGGGTCTCAGAGGGAAACAGCCCCAGCATTTT. Amino acids: CASSLAGLRGKQPQHF. This chain links TRBV28 with TRBJ1-5; D call uncertain. From germline, CDR1 is MDHEN and CDR2 SYDVKM. The CDR3 extends over 16 amino acids. V dropped 2 bases and J dropped 7 bases, with 18 bases sitting between them. Based on the CDR3 plus reference TRBV28 and TRBJ1-5, the full variable domain is DVKVTQSSRYLVKRTGEKVFLECVQDMDHENMFWYRQDPGLGLRLIYFSYDVKMKEKGDIPEGYSVSREKKERFSLILESASTNQTSMYLCASSLAGLRGKQPQHFGDGTRLSIL.

V is TRBV5-1 and J is TRBJ2-2; no firm D call. Trimming stripped 0 bases from V and 4 bases from J, with 10 bases between. The CDR3 spans 15 residues. From germline, CDR1 is SGHRS and CDR2 YFSETQ. CDR3 nucleotides: TGCGCCAGCAGCTTGGAACAGATTCTCACCGGGGAGCTGTTTTTT. This sequence encodes CASSLEQILTGELFF.

The rearrangement links TRBV28 to TRBJ2-7, with D possibly TRBD1 on 6 matching bases. Germline-derived CDR1 and CDR2 are MDHEN and SYDVKM. The ends were cut back, 2 bases at V and 0 bases at J, with 14 bases in the middle. CDR3 length: 16 residues. The CDR3 nucleotides read TGTGCCAGCAGTTTAGTCGGGACACCTCACTCCTACGAGCAGTACTTC. Encoded protein: CASSLVGTPHSYEQYF.

The gene calls are TRBV5-4 and TRBJ2-3, with a possible D match to TRBD2 (6 bases). Germline values: CDR1 SGHNT, CDR2 YYREEE (reference sequence). Trimming cost V 4 bases and J 4 bases, with 16 bases left between them. This CDR3 spans 15 amino acids. Here the CDR3 DNA reads TGTGCCAGCAGCCGGGACTCCCGCTCGTCAGATACGCAGTATTTT. Protein: CASSRDSRSSDTQYF.

The V and J genes are TRBV5-1 and TRBJ2-2, with a tentative D call TRBD2 (6 bases). Trimming left V 7 bases short and J 2 bases short, with 12 bases between. The CDR3 spans 14 residues. The germline CDR1 and CDR2 sequences are SGHRS and YFSETQ. This CDR3 reads CASGSGTNTGELFF. DNA for the CDR3: TGCGCCAGCGGGTCGGGGACTAACACCGGGGAGCTGTTTTTT.

This chain connects TRBV28 to TRBJ2-2; D gene uncertain. The germline CDR1 and CDR2 sequences are MDHEN and SYDVKM. The CDR3 totals 15 residues. Deletions cut 5 bases from V and 0 bases from J, with 10 bases between. The CDR3 region has the DNA TGTGCCAGCAGTATACCAGGAACGAACACCGGGGAGCTGTTTTTT. Amino acid sequence: CASSIPGTNTGELFF.

In this sample, this clone turned up a few times. V is TRBV7-2 and J is TRBJ1-2; 7 nucleotides align to TRBD1. V shed 5 bases, J shed 0 bases, and the junction held 3 bases outside the gene matches. The V gene's germline CDR1 is SGHTA and CDR2 FQGNSA. The CDR3 is made up of 14 amino acids. This CDR3 is CASSRDSTNYGYTF. The CDR3 DNA sequence: TGTGCCAGCAGCCGGGACAGCACTAACTATGGCTACACCTTC.